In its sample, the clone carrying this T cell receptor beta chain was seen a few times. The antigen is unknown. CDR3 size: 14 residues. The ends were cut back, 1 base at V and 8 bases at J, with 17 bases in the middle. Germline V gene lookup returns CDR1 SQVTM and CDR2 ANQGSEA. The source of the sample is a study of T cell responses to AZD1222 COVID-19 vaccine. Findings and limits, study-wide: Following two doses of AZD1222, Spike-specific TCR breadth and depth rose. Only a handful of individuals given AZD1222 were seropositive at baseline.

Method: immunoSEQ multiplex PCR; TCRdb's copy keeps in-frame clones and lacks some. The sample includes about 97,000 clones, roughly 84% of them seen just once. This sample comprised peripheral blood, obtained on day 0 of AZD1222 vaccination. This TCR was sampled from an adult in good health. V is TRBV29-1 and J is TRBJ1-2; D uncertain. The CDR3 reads CSVEGGEETMGYTF. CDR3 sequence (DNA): TGCAGCGTTGAAGGGGGAGAAGAGACTATGGGCTACACCTTC. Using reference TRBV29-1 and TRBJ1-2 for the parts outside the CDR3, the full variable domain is SAVISQKPSRDICQRGTSLTIQCQVDSQVTMMFWYRQQPGQSLTLIATANQGSEATYESGFVIDKFPISRPNLTFSTLTVSNMSPEDSSIYLCSVEGGEETMGYTFGSGTRLTVV.